Below, 18 T cell receptor beta chains from the same sample are listed, as sequenced in a study of blood T cells in healthy people across ages. Primers used in a second PCR of about 7 to 12 cycles were a sample-barcoded 5' primer and a J-beta primer mix. MiXCR, applied by TCRdb to the 5' RACE reads, yields one record per CDR3 protein. Among about 730,000 distinct CDR3 sequences listed, around 46% were seen once. Material for sequencing was blood. The receptors derive from an older woman in good health.

This clonotype came up a few times. The chain carries TRBV7-2 and TRBJ2-7, with 8 bases identical to TRBD1. The V and J ends lost 6 bases and 7 bases, in that order; junction bases with no gene match: 8. Per the germline V gene, CDR1 is SGHTA and CDR2 is FQGNSA. The CDR3 is 13 residues long. The CDR3 spells CASRQDRVGEQYF. The CDR3 DNA sequence: TGTGCCAGCAGACAGGACAGGGTGGGAGAGCAGTACTTC.

There are a few counts of this clonotype. This chain joins TRBV11-3 and TRBJ2-5; 12 positions agree with TRBD2. Germline lookup yields CDR1 SGHNT and CDR2 YENEEA. After removal of 1 base from V and 11 bases from J, the junction contained 11 bases not matched to a gene. CDR3 length: 16 residues. CDR3 nucleotide sequence: TGTGCCAGCAGCTTAGGTCTAGCGGGAGGGGGTAATGAGCAGTACTTC. It yields the protein CASSLGLAGGGNEQYF.

This clonotype was observed at least ten times. The V gene is TRBV20-1, the J gene TRBJ2-3; no clear D gene. CDR1 DFQATT and CDR2 SNEGSKA come from the germline V gene (reference sequence). V was clipped by 3 bases and J by 2 bases, with 6 bases between them. The CDR3 runs to 12 residues. Written as DNA, the CDR3 is TGCAGTGCTAGGCCCAACACAGATACGCAGTATTTT. Protein product: CSARPNTDTQYF.

For this clonotype: It is unclear where the CDR3 begins or ends on the DNA, so no DNA is shown, and the CDR3 is as TCRdb lists it. The rearrangement uses TRBV27 and TRBJ1-4. CDR1 and CDR2 from the germline V gene are MNHEY and SMNVEV (reference sequence). Including both end residues, the CDR3 is 24 amino acids long. CDR3 sequence: CASSYSVLLCQPIGSLGGNEKLFF.

The chain carries TRBV6-6 and TRBJ2-7; D remains unclear. The J call is doubtful: the DNA matches TRBJ2-5 better. Germline CDR1 MNHNY, CDR2 SVGAGI (reference sequence). The CDR3 loop spans 15 amino acids. CDR3 amino acids: CASSYSSPLRETQYF. DNA of the CDR3: TGTGCCAGCAGTTACTCGAGTCCCCTCCGGGAGACCCAGTACTTC.

This clonotype has just a few counts. The CDR3 DNA follows: TGCAGTGCTAGAGAGGTGGTGGGGGACCTAGCCAAAAACATTCAGTACTTC. Its translation is CSAREVVGDLAKNIQYF. The chain uses TRBV20-1 and TRBJ2-4; D tentatively reads TRBD1 or TRBD2 (5 bases each). The V gene lost 0 bases and the J gene lost 0 bases, with 15 bases spanning the gap. Germline CDR1 DFQATT, CDR2 SNEGSKA (reference sequence). This CDR3 has 17 residues.

This chain links TRBV12-3 or TRBV12-4 with TRBJ2-3; 8 bases fit TRBD2. This CDR3 is 18 amino acids long. V gave up 5 bases and J gave up 3 bases; unmatched junction bases: 16. CDR3 sequence: CASSPNPPGLGWTDTQYF. CDR3 DNA sequence: TGTGCCAGCAGTCCCAACCCCCCGGGACTAGGTTGGACAGATACGCAGTATTTT.

This chain links TRBV5-4 with TRBJ2-7; D not certain. The J call may be in error: the DNA end matches TRBJ2-4 better. The CDR3 is made up of 14 amino acids. Per germline, CDR1 SGHNT and CDR2 YYREEE (reference sequence). The CDR3 DNA sequence: TGTGCCAGCAGCCTAGGACGGACCTCAGCCATTCAGTACTTC. Its protein is CASSLGRTSAIQYF.

The chain joins TRBV14 to TRBJ1-6, with TRBD1 as a possible D gene (5 bases). Germline-derived CDR1 and CDR2 are SGHDN and FVKESK. The length of the CDR3 is 15 residues. Trimming removed 0 bases from V and 9 bases from J, with 12 bases in between. In nucleotides, the CDR3 is TGTGCCAGCAGCCAAGATAATAACGGGGGTTCACCCCTCCACTTT. This encodes CASSQDNNGGSPLHF.

A word on this clonotype: Given a much more abundant clone one base away, this may be a read error. The V gene is TRBV4-3, the J gene TRBJ2-5; D uncertain. The V gene's germline CDR1 is LGHNA and CDR2 YSLEER. Trimming took off 0 bases at V and 11 bases at J, with 19 bases between the two ends. This CDR3 contains 15 residues. The CDR3 region has the DNA TGCGCCAGCAGCCAAGAAACAGTGGGGATATCTGGGCAGTACTTC. It yields the protein CASSQETVGISGQYF.

As regards this clonotype: A read error may produce the germline difference seen at one junction end. The chain has TRBV6-1 and TRBJ2-3; 14 bases align to TRBD2. The germline V gene encodes CDR1 MNHNS and CDR2 SASEGT. There are 18 residues in the CDR3. CDR3 DNA sequence: TGTGCCAGCAGTAGGGGGTTTGGACTAGCGGGGGGCGAAGATACGCGGTATTTT. Amino acid sequence: CASSRGFGLAGGEDTRYF.

About this clonotype: This may come from a read error, since a much larger clone is one base off. The chain combines TRBV28 with TRBJ2-3; 9 bases align to TRBD2. This CDR3 is built from 12 residues. V was clipped by 6 bases and J by 14 bases; unmatched bases: 9. The germline CDR1 and CDR2 sequences are MDHEN and SYDVKM. The CDR3, as DNA: TGTGCCAGCAGGTTAGGGGCTAGCGGGATGTATTTT. Translated, it gives CASRLGASGMYF.

This clonotype was seen more than once but under ten times. A much larger clone differs from this one at a single base, so this may be a read error. The V call is TRBV5-1, the J call TRBJ2-1; 7 positions agree with TRBD1. The end of the DNA fits TRBJ2-7 better, so the J call may be wrong. This CDR3 is 16 amino acids long. Germline V CDR1 and CDR2: SGHRS, YFSETQ. CDR3 residues: CASSIRQGQSYNEQYF. The DNA of the CDR3 is TGCGCCAGCAGCATTAGACAGGGTCAATCCTACAATGAGCAGTACTTC.

The chain employs TRBV10-3 and TRBJ1-2; D is ambiguous. Trimming took off 2 bases at V and 8 bases at J, with 15 bases between the two ends. The CDR3 extends over 14 amino acids. The germline gives CDR1 ENHRY, CDR2 SYGVKD. The CDR3 loop is CAISEGAGLWGYTF. CDR3 DNA sequence: TGTGCCATCAGTGAGGGAGCTGGCTTGTGGGGCTACACCTTC.

The chain has TRBV20-1 and TRBJ2-1, with D possibly TRBD2 on 6 matching bases. Per germline, CDR1 DFQATT and CDR2 SNEGSKA (reference sequence). This CDR3 region has 14 residues. Trimming removed 6 bases from V and 4 bases from J, with 16 bases in between. The CDR3 nucleotides read TGCAGTGCGGAAGCCGGGACTGGGTACAATGAGCAGTTCTTC. It is translated as CSAEAGTGYNEQFF.

The chain employs TRBV11-2 and TRBJ2-5; a possible D gene is TRBD2 (7 bases). In germline, CDR1 is SGHAT, CDR2 FQNNGV. The CDR3 covers 13 residues. Trimming took off 3 bases at V and 11 bases at J, with 16 bases between the two ends. CDR3 loop: CASSFGGREEQYF. CDR3 bases: TGTGCCAGCAGCTTCGGGGGGCGGGAAGAGCAGTACTTC.

The chain uses TRBV7-9 and TRBJ2-3; 8 bases fit TRBD2. Germline trimming cut 4 bases from V and 2 bases from J; bases unmatched to any gene: 8. This CDR3 spans 16 amino acids. Per germline, CDR1 SEHNR and CDR2 FQNEAQ (reference sequence). The CDR3 bases are TGTGCCAGCAGCTACTTTACTAGCGGAGACACAGATACGCAGTATTTT. Amino acid sequence: CASSYFTSGDTDTQYF.

J is TRBJ2-7 and V is TRBV29-1; 7 positions match TRBD1. J gave up 0 bases and V 7 bases, and 6 bases lay outside the gene matches. Germline-derived CDR1 and CDR2 are SQVTM and ANQGSEA. CDR3 length equals 13 residues. The CDR3: CSGDPGGSYEQYF. The CDR3 coding sequence is TGCAGCGGGGACCCAGGGGGCTCCTACGAGCAGTACTTC.